The 23 T cell receptor beta chains reported below all come from one sample, sequenced in a study of blood T cell repertoires in COVID-19. Only in-frame clones appear in the TCRdb table, and some are missing; sequencing was by immunoSEQ multiplex PCR. The sample holds roughly 400,000 clones, 88% seen once. The sample taken for sequencing was PBMCs or T cells enriched from blood (not recorded which). The receptors originated from a woman aged 18 to 35 who had been exposed to COVID-19.

The chain has TRBV24-1 and TRBJ1-2; D is unclear. Germline lookup yields CDR1 KGHDR and CDR2 SFDVKD. This CDR3 is built from 13 residues. V was cut by 2 bases and J by 5 bases, with 8 bases left in between. The CDR3 loop reads CATSDYSGYGYTF. CDR3 in DNA: TGTGCCACCAGTGATTATTCGGGATATGGCTACACCTTC.

The rearrangement uses TRBV5-1 and TRBJ1-2; D uncertain. Germline V gene data show CDR1 as SGHRS and CDR2 as YFSETQ. This CDR3 is built from 11 residues. Between the trimmed V and J ends, which lost 7 bases and 3 bases, there was a span of 7 bases. CDR3 nucleotides: TGCGCCAGCGGCGGGGACTATGGCTACACCTTC. Translating gives CASGGDYGYTF.

The chain employs TRBV3-1 (or the pseudogene TRBV3-2) and TRBJ1-1; a possible D gene is TRBD1 (6 bases). Germline V gene sequence: CDR1 LGHDT, CDR2 YNNKEL (reference sequence). This CDR3 region has 16 residues. Trimming stripped 0 bases from V and 7 bases from J, with 18 bases between. The CDR3: CASSQDAVRGGGEAFF. DNA for the CDR3: TGTGCCAGCAGCCAAGATGCGGTTAGGGGGGGAGGTGAAGCTTTCTTT.

The V call is TRBV24-1, the J call TRBJ2-3; 9 bases line up with TRBD1. The CDR3 loop spans 16 amino acids. Losses at the gene ends were 4 bases for V and 1 base for J; bases not matched to a gene: 5. Germline CDR1 KGHDR, CDR2 SFDVKD. The CDR3 here is CATSDRDRVGTDTQYF. In DNA form, the CDR3 reads TGTGCCACCAGTGACCGGGACAGGGTGGGCACAGATACGCAGTATTTT.

This sequence joins TRBV11-2 and TRBJ1-5; D may be TRBD1 (6 bases). The CDR3 runs to 15 residues. CDR1 is SGHAT, CDR2 FQNNGV, per germline. Trimming cost V 1 base and J 3 bases, with 10 bases left between them. This chain's CDR3 is CASSLGAGANQPQHF. The CDR3 DNA sequence: TGTGCCAGCAGCTTAGGGGCAGGGGCCAATCAGCCCCAGCATTTT.

This clone came up once. The V call is TRBV7-9, the J call TRBJ1-2; D uncertain. The CDR3 sequence is 13 residues long. Germline CDR1 is SEHNR and CDR2 is FQNEAQ (reference sequence). The V end lost 3 bases, the J end lost 6 bases, and 11 bases lay between the germline ends. CDR3 in amino acids: CASSFTVGNGYTF. The DNA of the CDR3 is TGTGCCAGCAGCTTTACAGTGGGTAATGGCTACACCTTC.

The chain is built from TRBV7-6 and TRBJ2-7; D not resolved. CDR1 SGHVS and CDR2 FNYEAQ come from the germline V gene. Trimming took off 2 bases at V and 0 bases at J, with 8 bases between the two ends. The CDR3 totals 14 residues. DNA of the CDR3: TGTGCCAGCAGCTTAATGGCCAGCTCCTACGAGCAGTACTTC. Amino acids: CASSLMASSYEQYF. Full variable domain (missing parts from reference TRBV7-6 and TRBJ2-7): GAGVSQSPRYKVTKRGQDVALRCDPISGHVSLYWYRQALGQGPEFLTYFNYEAQQDKSGLPNDRFSAERPEGSISTLTIQRTEQRDSAMYRCASSLMASSYEQYFGPGTRLTVT.

The chain is built from TRBV27 and TRBJ2-3, with 9 bases fitting TRBD2. CDR1 is MNHEY and CDR2 is SMNVEV in the germline V gene (reference sequence). V shed 3 bases and J 6 bases; nucleotides not matched to a gene: 10. This CDR3 spans 16 amino acids. CDR3 amino acids: CASSLSLAGGEDTQYF. The CDR3 DNA reads as TGTGCCAGCAGTTTGTCACTAGCGGGCGGCGAGGATACGCAGTATTTT.

This sequence joins TRBV5-4 and TRBJ1-3, with 7 bases that match TRBD1. From germline, CDR1 is SGHNT and CDR2 YYREEE (reference sequence). J gave up 4 bases and V 5 bases, and 3 bases lay outside the gene matches. The CDR3 sequence is 13 residues long. The CDR3 loop reads CASRGDSGNTIYF. The DNA of the CDR3 is TGTGCCAGCAGGGGGGACAGCGGAAACACCATATATTTT. Full variable domain (missing parts from reference TRBV5-4 and TRBJ1-3): ETGVTQSPTHLIKTRGQQVTLRCSSQSGHNTVSWYQQALGQGPQFIFQYYREEENGRGNFPPRFSGLQFPNYSSELNVNALELDDSALYLCASRGDSGNTIYFGEGSWLTVV.

The chain is built from TRBV6-5 and TRBJ2-7; D is possibly TRBD1 (5 bases). V was cut by 7 bases and J by 5 bases, with 18 bases left in between. The germline gives CDR1 MNHEY, CDR2 SVGAGI. The CDR3 loop spans 14 amino acids. CDR3 region: CASKKPGPLDEQYF. The CDR3 coding sequence is TGTGCCAGCAAAAAGCCAGGGCCTCTGGACGAGCAGTACTTC.

The rearrangement links TRBV5-5 to TRBJ2-5, with D possibly matching TRBD2 (7 bases). The V gene's germline CDR1 is SGHKS and CDR2 YYEKEE (reference sequence). Trimming left V 0 bases short and J 5 bases short, with 14 bases between. The CDR3 is made up of 15 amino acids. The CDR3 DNA sequence: TGTGCCAGCAGCTTGGCCGGGGGGACAATGGAGACCCAGTACTTC. Protein product: CASSLAGGTMETQYF. Combining the CDR3 with reference TRBV5-5 and TRBJ2-5 gives the whole variable domain DAGVTQSPTHLIKTRGQQVTLRCSPISGHKSVSWYQQVLGQGPQFIFQYYEKEERGRGNFPDRFSARQFPNYSSELNVNALLLGDSALYLCASSLAGGTMETQYFGPGTRLLVL.

The chain has TRBV7-6 and TRBJ2-1, with 8 positions matching TRBD2. Germline V gene data show CDR1 as SGHVS and CDR2 as FNYEAQ. V gave up 2 bases and J gave up 4 bases; unmatched junction bases: 10. The CDR3 has 17 amino acids. The CDR3 DNA reads TGTGCCAGCAGCTTATGGGGGGCGGCGGGAGGTTACAATGAGCAGTTCTTC. It is translated as CASSLWGAAGGYNEQFF.

This clone appeared once. This sample includes further DNA sequences coding for the same CDR3. V usage is TRBV18 and J usage is TRBJ2-7; tentative D call: TRBD2 (5 bases). V lost 1 base and J 5 bases, leaving 6 bases between the germline ends. The CDR3 totals 12 residues. Germline V gives CDR1 KGHSH, CDR2 LQKENI. This CDR3 reads CASSPQGDEQYF. CDR3 DNA sequence: TGTGCCAGCTCACCACAGGGAGACGAGCAGTACTTC.

This clone was counted a single time. V usage is TRBV5-1 and J usage is TRBJ2-1; 12 nucleotides match TRBD1. Germline values: CDR1 SGHRS, CDR2 YFSETQ. After removal of 4 bases from V and 4 bases from J, the junction contained 12 bases not matched to a gene. CDR3 length: 18 residues. CDR3 DNA: TGCGCCAGCAGCACAAAGGGCGGGACAGGGGGCCTTTACAATGAGCAGTTCTTC. It encodes CASSTKGGTGGLYNEQFF.

This rearrangement joins TRBV5-5 to TRBJ2-1; 9 nucleotides line up with TRBD2. The CDR3 has 15 residues. Unmatched junction bases numbered 10, after V lost 4 bases and J lost 8 bases. Germline assignment: CDR1 SGHKS and CDR2 YYEKEE (reference sequence). The CDR3 here is CASSADSGGRDEQFF. The CDR3 DNA reads TGTGCCAGCAGCGCCGATAGCGGGGGCCGGGATGAGCAGTTCTTC.

This clone occurred a few times. The chain has TRBV6-2 or TRBV6-3 and TRBJ2-7; TRBD1 matches 8 bases. V gave up 6 bases and J gave up 3 bases; unmatched junction bases: 10. The V gene's germline CDR1 is MNHEY and CDR2 SVGEGT. This CDR3 spans 15 amino acids. The CDR3 is CASSAIGQGFYEQYF. The CDR3 coding sequence is TGTGCCAGCAGCGCAATCGGACAGGGTTTCTACGAGCAGTACTTC.

V is TRBV19 and J is TRBJ1-4, with a tentative D call TRBD1 (5 bases). CDR3 length: 17 amino acids. The germline V gene encodes CDR1 LNHDA and CDR2 SQIVND (reference sequence). V lost 5 bases, J lost 1 base, and 17 bases lay in between. CDR3 sequence: CASSSGPGGITNEKLFF. CDR3 DNA sequence: TGTGCCAGTAGTTCTGGACCCGGGGGGATAACTAATGAAAAACTGTTTTTT.

The CDR3 is CASSLGGSNYGYTF. DNA for the CDR3: TGTGCCAGCAGTTTGGGGGGGTCGAACTATGGCTACACCTTC. The chain links TRBV6-5 to TRBJ1-2, with D perhaps TRBD1 (5 bases). The germline V gene has CDR1 MNHEY and CDR2 SVGAGI. The CDR3 runs to 14 residues. The ends were cut back, 4 bases at V and 2 bases at J, with 11 bases in the middle.

This chain uses TRBV2 with TRBJ2-7; 10 nucleotides line up with TRBD2. This CDR3 contains 15 residues. The germline V gene has CDR1 SNHLY and CDR2 FYNNEI. The trim removed 1 base at V and 3 bases at J, leaving 3 bases unmatched. CDR3 sequence (DNA): TGTGCCAGCAGTGAAGGGACTAGCGGTTTCTACGAGCAGTACTTC. It codes for CASSEGTSGFYEQYF.

The CDR3 sequence: CASSIGRGQNTEAFF. In DNA form, the CDR3 reads TGTGCCAGTAGTATAGGCCGAGGACAGAACACTGAAGCTTTCTTT. The chain links TRBV19 to TRBJ1-1; D possibly corresponds to TRBD1 (5 bases). V was trimmed by 1 base and J by 1 base, leaving 10 bases between them. From germline, CDR1 is LNHDA and CDR2 SQIVND (reference sequence). The CDR3 is 15 residues long.

The chain is built from TRBV16 and TRBJ2-5, with 14 bases lining up with TRBD2. The germline CDR1 and CDR2 sequences are KGHSY and FQNENV. The CDR3 runs 17 residues. V shed 0 bases, J shed 4 bases, and the junction held 4 bases outside the gene matches. CDR3 residues: CASSQSGTSGGRETQYF. CDR3 DNA sequence: TGTGCCAGCAGCCAATCCGGGACTAGCGGGGGTCGAGAGACCCAGTACTTC.

The chain employs TRBV11-2 and TRBJ2-7, with 9 bases fitting TRBD1. Trimming took 1 base from V and 7 from J; bases not matched to a gene: 5. Germline V lookup: CDR1 SGHAT, CDR2 FQNNGV. The CDR3 totals 14 residues. Here the CDR3 reads CASSLVQGAGEQYF. The CDR3 region has the DNA TGTGCCAGCAGCTTAGTACAGGGGGCTGGGGAGCAGTACTTC.

This clone has just one count. J is TRBJ1-1 and V is TRBV7-9; 11 bases agree with TRBD1. J was trimmed by 0 bases and V by 5 bases; bases with no gene match: 8. CDR3 length: 17 amino acids. Germline V lookup: CDR1 SEHNR, CDR2 FQNEAQ (reference sequence). Here the CDR3 reads CASSPLGTGGVNTEAFF. DNA of the CDR3: TGTGCCAGCAGCCCCCTGGGGACAGGGGGGGTGAACACTGAAGCTTTCTTT.